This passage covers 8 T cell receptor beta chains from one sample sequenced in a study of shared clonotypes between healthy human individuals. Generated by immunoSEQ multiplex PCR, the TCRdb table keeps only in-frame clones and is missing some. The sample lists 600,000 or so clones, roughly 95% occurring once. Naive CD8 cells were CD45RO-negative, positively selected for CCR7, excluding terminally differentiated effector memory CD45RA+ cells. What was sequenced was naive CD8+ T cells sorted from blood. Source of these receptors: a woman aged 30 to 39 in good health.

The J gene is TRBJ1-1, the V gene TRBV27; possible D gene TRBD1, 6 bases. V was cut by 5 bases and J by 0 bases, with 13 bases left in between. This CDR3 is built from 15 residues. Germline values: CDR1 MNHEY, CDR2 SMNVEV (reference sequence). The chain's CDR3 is CASSPRDTLNTEAFF. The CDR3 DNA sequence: TGTGCCAGCAGTCCCCGGGACACCCTGAACACTGAAGCTTTCTTT.

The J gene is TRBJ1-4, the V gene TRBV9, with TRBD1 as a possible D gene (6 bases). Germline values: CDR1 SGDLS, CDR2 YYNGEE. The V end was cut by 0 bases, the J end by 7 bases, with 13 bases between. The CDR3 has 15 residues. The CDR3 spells CASSVEAAGVEKLFF. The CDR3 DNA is TGTGCCAGCAGCGTAGAGGCCGCAGGGGTTGAAAAACTGTTTTTT. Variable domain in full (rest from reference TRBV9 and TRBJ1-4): DSGVTQTPKHLITATGQRVTLRCSPRSGDLSVYWYQQSLDQGLQFLIQYYNGEERAKGNILERFSAQQFPDLHSELNLSSLELGDSALYFCASSVEAAGVEKLFFGSGTQLSVL.

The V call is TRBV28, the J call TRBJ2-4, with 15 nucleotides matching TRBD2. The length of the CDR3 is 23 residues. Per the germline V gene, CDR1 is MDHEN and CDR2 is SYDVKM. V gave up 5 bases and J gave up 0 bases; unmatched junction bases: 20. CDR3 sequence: CASSPNRLKGLAGGSLAKNIQYF. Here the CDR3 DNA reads TGTGCCAGCAGTCCAAACCGTCTAAAGGGACTAGCGGGAGGCTCACTAGCCAAAAACATTCAGTACTTC. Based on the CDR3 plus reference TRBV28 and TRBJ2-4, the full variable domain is DVKVTQSSRYLVKRTGEKVFLECVQDMDHENMFWYRQDPGLGLRLIYFSYDVKMKEKGDIPEGYSVSREKKERFSLILESASTNQTSMYLCASSPNRLKGLAGGSLAKNIQYFGAGTRLSVL.

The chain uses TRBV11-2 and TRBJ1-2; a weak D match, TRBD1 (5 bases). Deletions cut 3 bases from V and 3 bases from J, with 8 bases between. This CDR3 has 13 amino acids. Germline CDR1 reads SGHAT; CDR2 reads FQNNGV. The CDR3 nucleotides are TGTGCCAGCAGCTTGGGACCCCACTATGGCTACACCTTC. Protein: CASSLGPHYGYTF.

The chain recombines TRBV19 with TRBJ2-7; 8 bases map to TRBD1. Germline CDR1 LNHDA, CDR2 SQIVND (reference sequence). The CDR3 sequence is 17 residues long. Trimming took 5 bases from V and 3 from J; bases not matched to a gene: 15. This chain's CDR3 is CASSSRVSEDRVYEQYF. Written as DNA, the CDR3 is TGTGCCAGTAGTTCTCGAGTAAGTGAGGACAGGGTCTACGAGCAGTACTTC.

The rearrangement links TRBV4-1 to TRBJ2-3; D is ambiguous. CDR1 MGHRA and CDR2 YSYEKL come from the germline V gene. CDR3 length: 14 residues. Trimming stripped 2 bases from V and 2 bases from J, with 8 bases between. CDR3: CASSQRSPTDTQYF. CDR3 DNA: TGCGCCAGCAGCCAACGTAGCCCCACAGATACGCAGTATTTT.

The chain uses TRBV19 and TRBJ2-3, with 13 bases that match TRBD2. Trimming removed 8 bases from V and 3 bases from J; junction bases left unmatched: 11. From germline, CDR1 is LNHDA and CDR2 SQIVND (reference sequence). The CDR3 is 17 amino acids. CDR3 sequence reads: CASRRTSGRDGTDTQYF. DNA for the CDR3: TGTGCCAGTCGCAGGACTAGCGGGAGAGATGGGACAGATACGCAGTATTTT.

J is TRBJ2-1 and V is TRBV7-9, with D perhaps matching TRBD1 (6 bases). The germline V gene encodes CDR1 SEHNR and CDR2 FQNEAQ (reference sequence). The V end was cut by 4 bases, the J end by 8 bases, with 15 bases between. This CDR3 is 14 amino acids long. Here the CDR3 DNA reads TGTGCCAGCAGCTCAACAGGGCTGAGGGATGAGCAGTTCTTC. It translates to CASSSTGLRDEQFF.